This TCR beta chain was obtained from a study of early T cells in non-severe SARS-CoV-2 infection. On the study more broadly: Chains were not paired, and sequencing was done on bulk RNA from unsorted whole blood.

Individual cDNA molecules were tagged with unique molecular identifiers, the study reported. TCRdb itself ran the 5' RACE reads through MiXCR, one entry per CDR3 protein. The sample consists of 60,000 to 65,000 distinct CDR3 sequences, roughly an eighth of them appearing once. With 4 bases clipped from V and 6 bases from J, the junction kept 3 bases outside the gene matches. The CDR3 covers 14 residues. CDR1 is LGHDT, CDR2 YNNKEL, per germline (reference sequence). General study results and limits: Matching with VDJdb favored anti-spike CD8 responses (missing private and CD4 specificities).

Worth noting for this clonotype: Its antigen is not identified.

The J gene is TRBJ1-5, the V gene TRBV3-1, with 10 bases that match TRBD1. Sequenced material: whole blood. This TCR was sampled from an adult who was a healthcare worker with PCR-confirmed SARS-CoV-2 infection or an uninfected control (not recorded which). CDR3 region: CASSRGTGVQPQHF. CDR3 coding DNA: TGTGCCAGCAGCCGAGGGACAGGGGTTCAGCCCCAGCATTTT.